Listed below are T cell receptor beta chains from one sample, sequenced in a study of blood T cell repertoires in COVID-19. Profiling relied on immunoSEQ multiplex PCR, and the TCRdb table lists in-frame clones only, not all of them. The sample consists of roughly 180,000 clones, more than 80% of them appearing once. The sequencing input was peripheral blood. These receptors were taken from a woman in her sixties or seventies with acute or convalescent COVID-19. CDR3s include the opening cysteine and the closing phenylalanine or tryptophan. D genes are given only for firm matches. Size is stated for part of the rows, as once, few or many counts, or as a class when the clone is expanded.

abundance	j_gene	d_gene	v_gene	CDR3nt	CDR3aa
NA	TRBJ1-1	NA	TRBV9	TGTGCCAGCAGCGTAGCCCCCACAGGGTTGACTGAAGCTTTCTTT	CASSVAPTGLTEAFF
NA	TRBJ1-4	NA	TRBV6-5	TGTGCCAGCCGGGGGGACACAACTAATGAAAAACTGTTTTTT	CASRGDTTNEKLFF
NA	TRBJ2-1	NA	TRBV4-1	TGCGCCAGCAGCCAAGTCGACCTAGTGGGGAGCTCCTACAATGAGCAGTTCTTC	CASSQVDLVGSSYNEQFF
NA	TRBJ1-5	NA	TRBV19	TGTGCCAGTAGTGCAGATAGCAATCAGCCCCAGCATTTT	CASSADSNQPQHF
once	TRBJ1-1	NA	TRBV10-3	TGTGCCATCAGTCCAGGGATGAACACTGAAGCTTTCTTT	CAISPGMNTEAFF
NA	TRBJ2-3	TRBD1	TRBV30	TGTGCCTGGAGAGACGATGACAGGGCTTATACGCAGTATTTT	CAWRDDDRAYTQYF
NA	TRBJ1-1	NA	TRBV10-3	TGTGCCATCAGTGAGTCGGTCAGAAAGAACACTGAAGCTTTCTTT	CAISESVRKNTEAFF
once	TRBJ2-5	TRBD2	TRBV10-3	TGTGCCATCAGTGAGTTGGAGGGGAGGGTGGAGACCCAGTACTTC	CAISELEGRVETQYF
NA	TRBJ1-1	TRBD1	TRBV6-5	TGTGCCAGCATTCGGGACAGGGCGAACACTGAAGCTTTCTTT	CASIRDRANTEAFF
NA	TRBJ1-3	NA	TRBV5-1	TGCGCCAGCAGCTCAACAGGGTTAACTGGAAACACCATATATTTT	CASSSTGLTGNTIYF
NA	TRBJ1-2	NA	TRBV28	TGTGCCAGCAGTTTAATACCAGGGGACTATGGCTACACCTTC	CASSLIPGDYGYTF
few	TRBJ2-7	TRBD2	TRBV6-2/TRBV6-3	TGTGCCAGCAGTTACGTAGCGGGAGTAACCTACGAGCAGTACTTC	CASSYVAGVTYEQYF
NA	TRBJ1-1	NA	TRBV30	TGTGCCTGGGGCAGGGGCGGGAGCACTGAAGCTTTCTTT	CAWGRGGSTEAFF
NA	TRBJ2-1	TRBD1	TRBV5-1	TGCGCCAGCAGCTTCTCCCCGCAGGGGGCAGGGAATGAGCAGTTCTTC	CASSFSPQGAGNEQFF
NA	TRBJ2-2	TRBD1	TRBV9	TGTGCCAGCAGCGCCGGACAGGCGCTCACCGGGGAGCTGTTTTTT	CASSAGQALTGELFF
NA	TRBJ2-2	NA	TRBV19	TGTGCCAGTACCAAGACGGGCGGGGAGCTGTTTTTT	CASTKTGGELFF
NA	TRBJ2-2	TRBD2	TRBV6-1	TGTGCCAGCAGGCAGACTAGCGGGAACACCGGGGAGCTGTTTTTT	CASRQTSGNTGELFF
NA	TRBJ2-3	NA	TRBV24-1	TGTGCCACCAGTGATTCCGTCAGGGCAGATACGCAGTATTTT	CATSDSVRADTQYF
NA	TRBJ2-1	TRBD2	TRBV6-5	TGTGCCAGCTCCTCGGGACTAGCCTACAATGAGCAGTTCTTC	CASSSGLAYNEQFF
NA	TRBJ1-1	NA	TRBV28	TGTGCCAGCAGTTTATTAGAGGAATCAGCTTTCTTT	CASSLLEESAFF
NA	TRBJ1-3	NA	TRBV2	TGTGCCAGCAGTGATAGCTGGGTGGCCGCTGAAAACACCATATATTTT	CASSDSWVAAENTIYF
NA	TRBJ2-2	NA	TRBV24-1	TGTGCCACCAGTACAGGGTTGCCGGCCGGGGAGCTGTTTTTT	CATSTGLPAGELFF